Here is one T cell receptor (beta chain) with its context. This sample was included in a study of cytomegalovirus exposure and HLA in healthy donors. PCR amplification relied on 60 Vbeta primers (plus 13 Jbeta primers). Produced via immunoSEQ multiplex PCR; TCRdb's table is partial and in-frame only. The sample shows approximately 70,000 clones, and approximately 3.8% sits with its ten largest clones. This sequence was found in a female donor in good health and CMV-seropositive. The sample was PBMCs.

CDR3 loop: CASSYGGSRETQYF. CDR3 sequence (DNA): TGTGCCAGCAGTTATGGCGGGAGTAGGGAGACCCAGTACTTC. The chain links TRBV6-5 to TRBJ2-5, with 7 bases identical to TRBD2. The CDR3 is 14 residues long. Germline CDR1 reads MNHEY; CDR2 reads SVGAGI. V gave up 3 bases and J gave up 5 bases; unmatched junction bases: 6.